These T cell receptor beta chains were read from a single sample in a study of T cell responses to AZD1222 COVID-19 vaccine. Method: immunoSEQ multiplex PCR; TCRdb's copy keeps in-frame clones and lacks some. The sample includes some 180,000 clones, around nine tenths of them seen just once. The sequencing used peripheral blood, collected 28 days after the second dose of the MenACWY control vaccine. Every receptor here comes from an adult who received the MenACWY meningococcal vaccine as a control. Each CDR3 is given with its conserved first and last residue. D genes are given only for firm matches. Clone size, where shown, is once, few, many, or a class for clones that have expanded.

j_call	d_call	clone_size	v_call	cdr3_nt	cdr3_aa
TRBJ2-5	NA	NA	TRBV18	TGTGCCAGCTCACCGATAACAGGGTCCCAAGAGACCCAGTACTTC	CASSPITGSQETQYF
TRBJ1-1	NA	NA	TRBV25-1	TGTGCCAGCAGTGAATTCAGCACTATGAACACTGAAGCTTTCTTT	CASSEFSTMNTEAFF
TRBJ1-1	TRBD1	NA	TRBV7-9	TGTGCCAGCAGCTTGGACAGGCGGAAGAACACTGAAGCTTTCTTT	CASSLDRRKNTEAFF
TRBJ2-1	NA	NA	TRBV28	TGTGCCAGCAGATCCTGGGGCCCAAGCTCCTACAATGAGCAGTTCTTC	CASRSWGPSSYNEQFF
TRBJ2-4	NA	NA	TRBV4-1	TGCGCCAGCAGCCAAGGTTTCGGGGGCTCTGACATTCAGTACTTC	CASSQGFGGSDIQYF
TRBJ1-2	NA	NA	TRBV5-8	TGTGCCAGCAGCCTAAGGGAGGGTGGCTACACCTTC	CASSLREGGYTF
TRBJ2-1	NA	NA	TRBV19	TGTGCCAGTAGGTCCAGGGGCCATGAGCAGTTCTTC	CASRSRGHEQFF
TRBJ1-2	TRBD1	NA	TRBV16	TGTGCCAGCAGCCAGACAGGGGACTATGGCTACACCTTC	CASSQTGDYGYTF
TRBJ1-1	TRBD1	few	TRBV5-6	TGTGCCAGCAGAATGCTAGGGGGCGCGGGGAACACTGAAGCTTTCTTT	CASRMLGGAGNTEAFF
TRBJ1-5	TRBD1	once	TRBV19	TGTGCCAGTAGGCCCACAGGGGCCGGTCAGCCCCAGCATTTT	CASRPTGAGQPQHF
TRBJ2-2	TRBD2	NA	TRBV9	TGTGCCAGCAAATCACTAGCGGGAACCGGGGAGCTGTTTTTT	CASKSLAGTGELFF
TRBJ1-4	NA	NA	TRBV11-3	TGTGCCAGCAGCCCGTGGGGACAACGAAATGAAAAACTGTTTTTT	CASSPWGQRNEKLFF
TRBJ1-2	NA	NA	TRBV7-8	TGTGCCAGCAGCCCCCCCCAGTGGGGTGACGCTCCAAACACCTTC	CASSPPQWGDAPNTF
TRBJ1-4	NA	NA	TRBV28	TGTGCCAGCCTAAGCCCAGGGAGAGAAAAACTGTTTTTT	CASLSPGREKLFF
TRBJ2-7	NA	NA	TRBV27	TGTGCCAGCAGTTTGGGGCAGGCGAGCTCCTACGAGCAGTACTTC	CASSLGQASSYEQYF
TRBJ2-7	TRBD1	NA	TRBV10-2	TGCGCCAGCAGCGTAAACCGGGACAGGGGCCCGCGGTACTTC	CASSVNRDRGPRYF
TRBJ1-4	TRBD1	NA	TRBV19	TGTGCCAGTAGTAGGCAGGGGGCGGCTAATGAAAAACTGTTTTTT	CASSRQGAANEKLFF
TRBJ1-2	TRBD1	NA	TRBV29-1	TGCAGCGTTGAGGGCCTCAGGGGGTTGGACTATGGCTACACCTTC	CSVEGLRGLDYGYTF
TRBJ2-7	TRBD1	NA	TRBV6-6	TGTGCCAGCAGTTTCTGGACAGGGGGCAACGAGCAGTACTTC	CASSFWTGGNEQYF
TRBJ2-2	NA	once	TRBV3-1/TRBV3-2	TGTGCCAGCAGCTCCGCACCAGTGGACACCGGGGAGCTGTTTTTT	CASSSAPVDTGELFF
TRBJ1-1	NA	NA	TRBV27	TGTGCCAGCAGTCCGGACATTTTGGCTGAAGCTTTCTTT	CASSPDILAEAFF
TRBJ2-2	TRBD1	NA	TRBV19	TGTGCCGCCGGCGACAGGGGACGGGGAAACACCGGGGAGCTGTTTTTT	CAAGDRGRGNTGELFF
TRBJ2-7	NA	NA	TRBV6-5	TGTGCCAGCTTTCGGGGCAGGGCCTCTAAAGAGCAGTACTTC	CASFRGRASKEQYF
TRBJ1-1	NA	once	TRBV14	TGTGCCAGCAGCCAAGTAGGGGTTGTGAGAAACACTGAAGCTTTCTTT	CASSQVGVVRNTEAFF
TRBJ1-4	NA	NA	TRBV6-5	TGTGCCATCGGGACGCCCTCAGGAAAACTGTTTTTT	CAIGTPSGKLFF
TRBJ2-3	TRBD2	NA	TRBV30	TGTGCCTCCATGCGGGGGGTTGGCACAGATACGCAGTATTTT	CASMRGVGTDTQYF
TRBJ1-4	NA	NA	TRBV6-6	TGTGCCAGCAGGCACGAGGCGGGACCAACCCGTCTCCTGTTTTTT	CASRHEAGPTRLLFF
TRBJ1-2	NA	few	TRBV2	TGTGCCAGCAGTGAAGAGGGCCTTGACTATGGCTACACCTTC	CASSEEGLDYGYTF
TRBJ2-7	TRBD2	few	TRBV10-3	TGTGCCATCAGTGGGACTAGCGGGAGAGGTGAGCAGTACTTC	CAISGTSGRGEQYF
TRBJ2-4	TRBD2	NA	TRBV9	TGTGCCAGCAGCGTAGCCGGGGGGGACATTCAGTACTTC	CASSVAGGDIQYF
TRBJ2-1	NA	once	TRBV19	TGTGCCAGTAGTATAGATCCCCGGCTAGTAAGTGCTGAGCAGTTCTTC	CASSIDPRLVSAEQFF
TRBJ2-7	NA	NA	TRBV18	TGTGCCAGCTCACCGATGGAAGGGACCAATTACTCCTACGAGCAGTACTTC	CASSPMEGTNYSYEQYF
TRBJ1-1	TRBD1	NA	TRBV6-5	TGTGCCAGCAGTCCCACAGGGGCTGAAGCTTTCTTT	CASSPTGAEAFF
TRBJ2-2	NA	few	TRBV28	TGTGCCAGCAGTTCCTGGACTTCAAACACCGGGGAGCTGTTTTTT	CASSSWTSNTGELFF
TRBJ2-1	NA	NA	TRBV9	TGTGCCAGCTCCGTGACTAGTGAGCAGTTCTTC	CASSVTSEQFF